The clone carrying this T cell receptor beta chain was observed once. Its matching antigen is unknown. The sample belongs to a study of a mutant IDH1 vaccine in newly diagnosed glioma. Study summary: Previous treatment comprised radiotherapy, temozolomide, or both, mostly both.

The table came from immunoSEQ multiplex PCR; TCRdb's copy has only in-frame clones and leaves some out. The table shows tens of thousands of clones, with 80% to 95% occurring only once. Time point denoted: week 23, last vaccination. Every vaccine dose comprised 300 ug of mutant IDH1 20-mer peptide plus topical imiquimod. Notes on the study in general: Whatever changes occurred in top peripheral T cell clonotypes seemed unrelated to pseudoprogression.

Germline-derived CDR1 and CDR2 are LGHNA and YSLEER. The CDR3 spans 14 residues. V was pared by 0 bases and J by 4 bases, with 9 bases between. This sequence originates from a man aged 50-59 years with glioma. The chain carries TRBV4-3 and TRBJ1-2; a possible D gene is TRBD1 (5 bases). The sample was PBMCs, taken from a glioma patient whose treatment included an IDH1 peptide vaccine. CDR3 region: CASSQDSGVYGYTF. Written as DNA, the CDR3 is TGCGCCAGCAGCCAAGATTCGGGGGTCTATGGCTACACCTTC.